This T cell receptor beta chain was retrieved from a study of cytomegalovirus exposure and HLA in healthy donors. Study-wide points: Most TCR sequences were rare, but some public TCRs occurred in many donors. The authors listed 180 or so TCR beta chains as cytomegalovirus-associated. Testing in vitro showed a few CMV-associated chains specific for CMV antigens. Published work reported that the classifier diagnosed cytomegalovirus status with high specificity and sensitivity.

A note on this clone: Its antigen is unidentified.

Germline V CDR1 and CDR2: SGHDN, FVKESK. This CDR3 contains 15 residues. The V and J ends lost 6 bases and 3 bases, in that order; junction bases with no gene match: 5. The table came from immunoSEQ multiplex PCR; TCRdb's copy has only in-frame clones and leaves some out. The table records about 200,000 clones, approximately 86% of them present only once. The chain couples TRBV14 to TRBJ2-7; 13 nucleotides line up with TRBD2. This clonotype originated in a woman under 30 in good health and CMV-seronegative. The sample taken for sequencing was PBMCs. The CDR3 sequence: CASSPRTSGSYEQYF. In nucleotides, the CDR3 is TGTGCCAGCAGTCCCCGGACTAGCGGGAGCTACGAGCAGTACTTC.